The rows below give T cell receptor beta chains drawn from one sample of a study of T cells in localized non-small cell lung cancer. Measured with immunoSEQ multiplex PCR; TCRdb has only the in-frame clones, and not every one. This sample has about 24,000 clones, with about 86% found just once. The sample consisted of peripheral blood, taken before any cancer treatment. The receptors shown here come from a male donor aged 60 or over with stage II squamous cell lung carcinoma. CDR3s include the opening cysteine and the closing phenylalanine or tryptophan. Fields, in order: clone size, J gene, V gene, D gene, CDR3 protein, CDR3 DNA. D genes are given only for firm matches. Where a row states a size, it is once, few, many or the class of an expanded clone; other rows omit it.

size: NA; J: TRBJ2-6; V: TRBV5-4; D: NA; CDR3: CASSVGGSGANVLTF; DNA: TGTGCCAGCAGCGTCGGGGGCTCTGGGGCCAACGTCCTGACTTTC
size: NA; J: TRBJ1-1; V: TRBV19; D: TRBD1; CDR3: CASSTSTGTGEAFF; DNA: TGTGCCAGTAGTACATCGACAGGGACAGGGGAAGCTTTCTTT
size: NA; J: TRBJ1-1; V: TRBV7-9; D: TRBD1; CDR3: CASSRTGSMNTEAFF; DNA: TGTGCCAGCAGCCGGACAGGTTCTATGAACACTGAAGCTTTCTTT
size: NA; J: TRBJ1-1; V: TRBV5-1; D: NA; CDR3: CASSPPSGEGTEAFF; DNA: TGCGCCAGCAGCCCGCCCTCGGGGGAGGGCACTGAAGCTTTCTTT
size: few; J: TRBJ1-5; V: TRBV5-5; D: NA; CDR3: CASSSETGINQPQHF; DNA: TGTGCCAGCAGCTCGGAAACAGGGATCAATCAGCCCCAGCATTTT
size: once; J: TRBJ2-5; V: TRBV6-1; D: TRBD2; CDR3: CASEAGAAGETQYF; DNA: TGTGCCAGCGAGGCGGGTGCAGCGGGGGAGACCCAGTACTTC
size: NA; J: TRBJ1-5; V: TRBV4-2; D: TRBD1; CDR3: CASSRDRDQPQHF; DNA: TGTGCCAGCAGCCGAGACAGGGATCAGCCCCAGCATTTT
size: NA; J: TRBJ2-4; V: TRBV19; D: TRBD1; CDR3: CASSMGQGNIQYF; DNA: TGTGCCAGTAGTATGGGACAGGGAAACATTCAGTACTTC
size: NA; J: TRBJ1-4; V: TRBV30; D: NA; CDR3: CAWSHGEKLFF; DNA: TGTGCCTGGAGTCATGGGGAAAAACTGTTTTTT
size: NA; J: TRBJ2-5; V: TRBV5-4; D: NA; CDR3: CASCLRPPSETQYF; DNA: TGTGCCAGCTGCTTGCGTCCCCCTTCGGAGACCCAGTACTTC
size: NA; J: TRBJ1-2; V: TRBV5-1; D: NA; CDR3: CASSLAPGAYGHTF; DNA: TGCGCCAGCAGCTTGGCGCCAGGGGCCTATGGCCACACCTTC
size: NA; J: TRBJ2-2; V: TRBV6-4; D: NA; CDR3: CASSDSWDTGELFF; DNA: TGTGCCAGCAGTGACTCTTGGGACACCGGGGAGCTGTTTTTT
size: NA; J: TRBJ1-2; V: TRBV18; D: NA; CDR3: CASSPLPGHYGYTF; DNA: TGTGCCAGCTCACCCCTTCCAGGGCACTATGGCTACACCTTC
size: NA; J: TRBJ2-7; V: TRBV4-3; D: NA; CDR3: CASSQDSGGEQYF; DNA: TGCGCCAGCAGCCAAGATTCTGGGGGCGAGCAGTACTTC
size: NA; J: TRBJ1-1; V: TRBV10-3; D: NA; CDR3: CAISADHNTEAFF; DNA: TGTGCCATCAGTGCGGACCATAACACTGAAGCTTTCTTT
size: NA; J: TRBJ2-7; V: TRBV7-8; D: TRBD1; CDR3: CASSRDRGYYEQYF; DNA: TGTGCCAGCAGCCGAGACAGGGGGTACTACGAGCAGTACTTC
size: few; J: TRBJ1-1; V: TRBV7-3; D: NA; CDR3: CASSLRASNTEAFF; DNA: TGTGCCAGCAGCCTCCGGGCCTCGAACACTGAAGCTTTCTTT
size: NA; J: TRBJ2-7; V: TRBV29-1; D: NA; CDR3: CSVDDGHYEQYF; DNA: TGCAGCGTTGACGACGGCCACTACGAGCAGTACTTC
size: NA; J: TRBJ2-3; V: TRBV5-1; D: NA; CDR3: CASSFAVNTDTQYF; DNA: TGCGCCAGCAGCTTCGCAGTTAACACAGATACGCAGTATTTT
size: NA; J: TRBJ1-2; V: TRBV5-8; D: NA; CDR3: CASSLTGFFGYTF; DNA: TGTGCCAGCAGCTTAACAGGTTTCTTTGGCTACACCTTC
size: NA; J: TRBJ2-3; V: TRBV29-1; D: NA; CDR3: CSARPGPTDTKYF; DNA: TGCAGCGCCCGTCCAGGGCCCACAGATACGAAGTATTTT
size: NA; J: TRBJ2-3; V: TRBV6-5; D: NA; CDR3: CASSSSVGVPDTQYF; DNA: TGTGCCAGCAGTTCGTCAGTGGGAGTCCCAGATACGCAGTATTTT
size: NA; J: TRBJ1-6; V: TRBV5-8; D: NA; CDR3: CASSLDYPPLHF; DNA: TGTGCCAGCAGCTTGGATTACCCACCCCTCCACTTT
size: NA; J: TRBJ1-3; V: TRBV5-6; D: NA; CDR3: CASSLDLENTIYF; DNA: TGTGCCAGCAGCTTGGACCTCGAGAACACCATATATTTT
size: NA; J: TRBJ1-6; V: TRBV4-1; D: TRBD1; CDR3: CASSRPTGDSRMGNSPLHF; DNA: TGCGCCAGCAGCCGCCCGACCGGGGACAGTCGTATGGGGAATTCACCCCTCCACTTT
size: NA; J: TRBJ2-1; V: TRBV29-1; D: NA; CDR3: CSVDGRVKVNEQFF; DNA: TGCAGCGTTGATGGCAGGGTGAAGGTCAATGAGCAGTTCTTC
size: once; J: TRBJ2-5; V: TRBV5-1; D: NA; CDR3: CASSSTPVETQYF; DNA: TGCGCCAGCAGCTCCACCCCGGTGGAGACCCAGTACTTC
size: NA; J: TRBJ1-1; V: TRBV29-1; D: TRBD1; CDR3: CSAETGVTEAFF; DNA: TGCAGCGCTGAGACAGGGGTCACTGAAGCTTTCTTT